This T cell receptor (beta chain) came from a study of Ad26.COV2.S vaccination and SARS-CoV-2 variants. Study background: Participants got Ad26.COV2.S intramuscularly, once or twice 56 days apart. Whole-study results and caveats: Researchers cautioned that TCR breadth and depth analyses may have underestimated total T cell responses.

Only in-frame clones appear in the TCRdb table, and some are missing; sequencing was by immunoSEQ multiplex PCR. This table holds some 340,000 clones, 86% found once. This CDR3 spans 19 amino acids. The germline V and J ends were trimmed by 3 bases and 4 bases, with 28 bases remaining between them. Germline V gene sequence: CDR1 SGHRS, CDR2 YFSETQ. Comment on this clone: Antigen specificity is unknown.

Indicated treatment: over 15 received Ad26.COV2.S at low or high dose, single or two shots; about five received placebo; per-sample allocation not given. After the first vaccine or placebo injection, samples were drawn on day 63. Ad26.COV2.S expressed prefusion-stabilized spike from the original Wuhan strain. V gene TRBV5-1 combines with J gene TRBJ2-5; D is ambiguous. This TCR derives from a person between 18 and 59 years old who received the Ad26.COV2.S COVID-19 vaccine or a placebo. Sequenced here: peripheral blood, sampled in a trial of Ad26.COV2.S vaccine versus placebo. The CDR3, as DNA: TGCGCCAGCAGCTCCGAAAAAAAAACATCCCTCGGGTACGGAGAGACCCAGTACTTC. Amino acid sequence: CASSSEKKTSLGYGETQYF.